This TCR beta chain was sequenced for a study of T cells in tumors after PD-1 blockade. Study information: Blood samples averaged about 120,000 templates (range roughly 24,000-280,000) and approximately 37,000 unique clonotypes. Regarding the study as a whole: Approximately 41% of tumor TCR clonotypes were also found in blood.

Sequenced by immunoSEQ multiplex PCR; TCRdb stores in-frame clones only, minus some. The repertoire consists of under 75,000 clones, with approximately 79% occurring once and the leading ten covering 4.7%. In its sample, this clone was seen once. As yet, its antigen is unknown. Germline CDR1 and CDR2: SQVTM and ANQGSEA. The CDR3 has 13 residues. V dropped 6 bases and J dropped 0 bases, with 12 bases sitting between them. The material was PBMCs, obtained after anti-PD-1 treatment. The chain joins TRBV29-1 to TRBJ2-7, with D perhaps TRBD1 or TRBD2 (6 bases each). The TCR comes from a human donor with basal cell carcinoma. CDR3 nucleotide sequence: TGCAGCGTACGGAGGGGGAGCTCCTACGAGCAGTACTTC. Its translation: CSVRRGSSYEQYF.